The TCR beta chain under discussion was sequenced for a study of patients and donors after allogeneic stem cell transplantation. TCRdb itself ran the RT-PCR reads through MiXCR, one entry per CDR3 protein. Of about 200,000 distinct CDR3 sequences listed, around 41% were seen once; the top ten hold about 35%. This CDR3 contains 19 residues. The V gene end was trimmed by 4 bases and the J gene end by 0 bases; junction bases not matched to a gene: 15. This clonotype has just a few counts. The V and J genes are TRBV12-3 or TRBV12-4 and TRBJ1-5; TRBD1 matches 7 bases. Input material: blood, either unsorted or a sorted T cell fraction (not recorded which). The origin of this receptor is a human donor who was either an allogeneic HSCT recipient or a stem cell or donor lymphocyte infusion donor (not recorded which). It is not recorded whose cells these are; they may come from a transplant donor. For the CDR3, the DNA is TGTGCCAGCAGTTCCGGGGCTCTAAGGGGGCGTTTTAGCAATCAGCCCCAGCATTTT. It specifies CASSSGALRGRFSNQPQHF.